This T cell receptor beta chain emerged from a study of blood T cell repertoires in COVID-19. The V end lost 6 bases, the J end lost 5 bases, and 6 bases lay between the germline ends. CDR3 length: 11 amino acids. The germline gives CDR1 MNHEY, CDR2 SVGAGI. The table came from immunoSEQ multiplex PCR; TCRdb's copy has only in-frame clones and leaves some out. The table lists 200,000 to 300,000 clones, approximately 84% of them singletons. The sequencing input was peripheral blood. This sequence was found in an elderly woman with acute or convalescent COVID-19. The rearrangement uses TRBV6-5 and TRBJ2-3; D is undetermined. CDR3 region: CASSPRDTQYF. The CDR3 DNA is TGTGCCAGCAGCCCCCGAGATACGCAGTATTTT.